These 2 T cell receptor beta chains were all obtained from the same sample, sequenced in a study of blood T cell repertoires in COVID-19. Only in-frame clones appear in the TCRdb table, and some are missing; sequencing was by immunoSEQ multiplex PCR. The sample includes over 45,000 clones, roughly 85% of them seen just once. Sequenced: peripheral blood. These receptors were obtained from a human donor in a cohort sampled during active COVID-19.

The chain joins TRBV9 to TRBJ2-7; weak D call: TRBD1 (6 bases). Germline lookup yields CDR1 SGDLS and CDR2 YYNGEE. The CDR3 has 14 residues. V dropped 3 bases and J dropped 7 bases, with 17 bases sitting between them. The CDR3 region is CASSDGTPPGEQYF. CDR3 in DNA: TGTGCCAGCAGCGACGGGACACCTCCGGGGGAGCAGTACTTC. Based on the CDR3 plus reference TRBV9 and TRBJ2-7, the full variable domain is DSGVTQTPKHLITATGQRVTLRCSPRSGDLSVYWYQQSLDQGLQFLIQYYNGEERAKGNILERFSAQQFPDLHSELNLSSLELGDSALYFCASSDGTPPGEQYFGPGTRLTVT.

This sequence joins TRBV7-2 and TRBJ1-5; TRBD1 aligns across 12 bases. The ends lost 5 bases at V and 4 bases at J; junction bases unmatched: 6. Germline-derived CDR1 and CDR2 are SGHTA and FQGNSA. This CDR3 region has 16 residues. CDR3 nucleotides: TGTGCCAGCAGCCAGGGACAGGGGGCCCCTAATCAGCCCCAGCATTTT. Translation gives CASSQGQGAPNQPQHF.